These 8 T cell receptor beta chains share one sample of origin, sequenced in a study of blood T cell repertoires in COVID-19. Data came from immunoSEQ multiplex PCR; TCRdb stores just in-frame clones and leaves some out. The sample consists of over 45,000 clones, 80% of them appearing once. The sequenced sample consisted of peripheral blood. These receptors originate from a man in his 60s with acute or convalescent COVID-19.

V and J are TRBV19 and TRBJ2-1; 9 bases line up with TRBD1. V was pared by 5 bases and J by 8 bases, with 1 base of the junction left unmatched. Germline V gene sequence: CDR1 LNHDA, CDR2 SQIVND (reference sequence). The CDR3 spans 12 residues. The CDR3 region is CASSRQGDEQFF. CDR3 DNA sequence: TGTGCCAGTAGTCGACAGGGGGATGAGCAGTTCTTC.

The chain employs TRBV10-3 and TRBJ2-2; 11 bases map to TRBD1. CDR3 size: 17 residues. The ends lost 10 bases at V and 1 base at J; junction bases unmatched: 11. CDR1 ENHRY and CDR2 SYGVKD come from the germline V gene. The DNA for the CDR3 is TGTGCCACCCTAGGACAGGGGGCGACCCGGAACACCGGGGAGCTGTTTTTT. This encodes CATLGQGATRNTGELFF.

The chain has TRBV18 and TRBJ2-7; 7 bases align to TRBD1. Germline loops: CDR1 KGHSH, CDR2 LQKENI. V was pared by 1 base and J by 2 bases, with 5 bases of the junction left unmatched. The CDR3 totals 15 residues. CDR3 sequence (DNA): TGTGCCAGCTCACCACGTACAGGGGCGGCCTACGAGCAGTACTTC. As protein: CASSPRTGAAYEQYF.

The table lists this clone with a few counts. The rearrangement joins TRBV20-1 to TRBJ2-3; D gene uncertain. This CDR3 region has 14 residues. Germline V gene data show CDR1 as DFQATT and CDR2 as SNEGSKA (reference sequence). Deletions cut 3 bases from V and 1 base from J, with 11 bases between. CDR3 in DNA: TGCAGTGCTAGTGCCTACGTGGGCACAGATACGCAGTATTTT. It encodes CSASAYVGTDTQYF.

The rearrangement joins TRBV10-2 to TRBJ1-1, with TRBD1 as a possible D gene (6 bases). Germline-derived CDR1 and CDR2 are WSHSY and SAAADI. CDR3 length: 12 residues. Between the trimmed V and J ends, which lost 10 bases and 2 bases, there was a span of 11 bases. The CDR3 region is CATSTGNTEAFF. CDR3 nucleotides: TGCGCCACCTCGACAGGTAACACTGAAGCTTTCTTT.

The rearrangement joins TRBV29-1 to TRBJ2-2, with 9 bases lining up with TRBD2. The V gene end was trimmed by 5 bases and the J gene end by 5 bases; junction bases not matched to a gene: 18. CDR1 is SQVTM and CDR2 is ANQGSEA in the germline V gene. The CDR3 has 18 residues. The CDR3 DNA reads as TGCAGCGTTTACGCGGGTGGCGGGGGGGCCCTCGGAACCGGGGAGCTGTTTTTT. This gives the protein CSVYAGGGGALGTGELFF.

J is TRBJ2-2 and V is TRBV18; tentatively, D is TRBD1 (6 bases). Per the germline V gene, CDR1 is KGHSH and CDR2 is LQKENI. Deletions cut 6 bases from V and 5 bases from J, with 10 bases between. CDR3 length: 13 amino acids. CDR3: CASSHRETGELFF. Written as DNA, the CDR3 is TGTGCCAGCTCTCACAGGGAAACCGGGGAGCTGTTTTTT.

The table lists this clone with a count of one. This chain connects TRBV19 to TRBJ1-1, with TRBD1 matching 9 bases. The germline V gene has CDR1 LNHDA and CDR2 SQIVND (reference sequence). The CDR3 sequence is 15 residues long. The ends lost 9 bases at V and 2 bases at J; junction bases unmatched: 10. Here the CDR3 DNA reads TGTGCCAGCCGGACAGGGGCGTCCATCAACACTGAAGCTTTCTTT. Protein: CASRTGASINTEAFF.